This TCR beta chain was recorded in a study of cytomegalovirus exposure and HLA in healthy donors. Healthy bone marrow donors formed the donor group. As for this clone: Its antigen is as yet unknown.

Primers included in the PCR were 60 Vbeta and 13 Jbeta primers. Measured with immunoSEQ multiplex PCR; TCRdb has only the in-frame clones, and not every one. The sample gives nearly 300,000 clones, 70% to 90% of which show up once; less than 4% is in the top ten. Study-wide results and limits: Both high specificity and high sensitivity reportedly marked the classifier's diagnosis of cytomegalovirus status. There were some V segments, including TRBV6-2 and TRBV6-3, excluded as indistinguishable.

Germline V gene sequence: CDR1 MNHNY, CDR2 SVGAGI (reference sequence). The CDR3 totals 13 residues. The sequenced sample was PBMCs. The chain carries TRBV6-6 and TRBJ2-5; 11 bases line up with TRBD1. The DNA matches TRBJ2-7 better at its end, which makes the J call doubtful. The source is a man aged 40-49 years in good health and CMV-seropositive. The CDR3 loop reads CASRGQGAHEQYF. In DNA, the CDR3 is TGTGCCAGCAGAGGACAGGGGGCCCACGAGCAGTACTTC.